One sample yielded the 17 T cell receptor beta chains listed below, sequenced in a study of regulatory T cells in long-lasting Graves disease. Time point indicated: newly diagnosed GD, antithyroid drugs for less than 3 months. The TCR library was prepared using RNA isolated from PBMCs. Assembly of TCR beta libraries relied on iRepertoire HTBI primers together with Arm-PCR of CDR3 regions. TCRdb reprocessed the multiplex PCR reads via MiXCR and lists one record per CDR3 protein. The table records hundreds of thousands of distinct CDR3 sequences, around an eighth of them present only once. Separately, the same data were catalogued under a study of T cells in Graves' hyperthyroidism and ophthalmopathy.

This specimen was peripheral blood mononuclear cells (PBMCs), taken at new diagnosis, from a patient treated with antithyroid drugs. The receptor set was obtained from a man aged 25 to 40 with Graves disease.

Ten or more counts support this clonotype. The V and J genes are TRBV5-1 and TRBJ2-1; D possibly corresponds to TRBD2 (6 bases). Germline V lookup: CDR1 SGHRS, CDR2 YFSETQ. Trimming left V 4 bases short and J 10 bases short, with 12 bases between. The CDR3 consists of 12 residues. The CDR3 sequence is CASSPGEGEQFF. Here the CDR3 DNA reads TGCGCCAGCAGCCCGGGAGAAGGAGAGCAGTTCTTC.

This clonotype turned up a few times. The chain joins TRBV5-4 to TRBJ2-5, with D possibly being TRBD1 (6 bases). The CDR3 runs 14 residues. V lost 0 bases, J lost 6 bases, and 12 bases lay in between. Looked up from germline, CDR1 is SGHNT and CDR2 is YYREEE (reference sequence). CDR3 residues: CASSLVQGAKTQYF. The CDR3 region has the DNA TGTGCCAGCAGCTTGGTACAGGGTGCCAAGACCCAGTACTTC.

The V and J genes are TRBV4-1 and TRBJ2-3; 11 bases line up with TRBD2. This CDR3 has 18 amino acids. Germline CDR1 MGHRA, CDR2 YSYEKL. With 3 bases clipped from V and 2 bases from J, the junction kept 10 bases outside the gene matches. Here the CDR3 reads CASSHFPILAGDTDTQYF. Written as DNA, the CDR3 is TGCGCCAGCAGCCATTTTCCAATACTAGCGGGAGACACAGATACGCAGTATTTT.

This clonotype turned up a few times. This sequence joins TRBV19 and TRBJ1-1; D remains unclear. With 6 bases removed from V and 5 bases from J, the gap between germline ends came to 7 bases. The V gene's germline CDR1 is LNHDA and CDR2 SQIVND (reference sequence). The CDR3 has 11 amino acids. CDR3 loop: CASRTKTEAFF. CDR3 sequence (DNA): TGTGCCAGTAGAACGAAGACTGAAGCTTTCTTT.

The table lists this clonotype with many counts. CDR3 region: CASRPISGSLYF. Here the CDR3 DNA reads TGTGCCAGCAGGCCCATTAGCGGGAGCCTGTACTTC. The chain combines TRBV6-1 with TRBJ2-7, with TRBD2 matching 9 bases. J gave up 12 bases and V 6 bases, and 9 bases lay outside the gene matches. Germline V gene data show CDR1 as MNHNS and CDR2 as SASEGT. The CDR3 is made up of 12 amino acids.

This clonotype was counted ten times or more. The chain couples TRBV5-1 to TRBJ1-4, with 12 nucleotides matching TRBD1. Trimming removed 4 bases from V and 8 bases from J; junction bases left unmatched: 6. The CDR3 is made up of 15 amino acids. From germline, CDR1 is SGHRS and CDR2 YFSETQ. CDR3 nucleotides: TGCGCCAGCAGCGCTTCCGGGACAGGGGGCGAAAAACTGTTTTTT. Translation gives CASSASGTGGEKLFF.

Here the CDR3 reads CASNIQNQPQHF. The DNA of the CDR3 is TGTGCCAGTAATATCCAGAATCAGCCCCAGCATTTT. The chain joins TRBV19 to TRBJ1-5; D unresolved. V gave up 7 bases and J gave up 4 bases, with 8 bases separating them. The CDR3 covers 12 residues. The germline gives CDR1 LNHDA, CDR2 SQIVND (reference sequence).

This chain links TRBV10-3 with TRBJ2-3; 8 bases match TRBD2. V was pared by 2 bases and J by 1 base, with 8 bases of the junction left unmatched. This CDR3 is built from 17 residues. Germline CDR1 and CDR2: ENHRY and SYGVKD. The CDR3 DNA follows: TGTGCCATCAGTGAGCCGGACGGGGGGGATGGCACAGATACGCAGTATTTT. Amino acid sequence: CAISEPDGGDGTDTQYF.

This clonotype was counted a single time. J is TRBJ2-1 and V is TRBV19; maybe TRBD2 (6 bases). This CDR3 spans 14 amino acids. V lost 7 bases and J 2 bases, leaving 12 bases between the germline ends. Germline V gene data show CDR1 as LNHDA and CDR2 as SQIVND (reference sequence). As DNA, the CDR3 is TGTGCCAGTACGCGGGGTTTTACCTACAATGAGCAGTTCTTC. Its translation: CASTRGFTYNEQFF.

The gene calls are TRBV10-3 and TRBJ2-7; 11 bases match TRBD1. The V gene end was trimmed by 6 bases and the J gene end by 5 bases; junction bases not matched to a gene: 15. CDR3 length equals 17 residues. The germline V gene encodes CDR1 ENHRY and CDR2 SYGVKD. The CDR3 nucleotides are TGTGCCATCAGCCTTAAGGACAGGGGGCTTTCGAAGGACGAGCAGTACTTC. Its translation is CAISLKDRGLSKDEQYF.

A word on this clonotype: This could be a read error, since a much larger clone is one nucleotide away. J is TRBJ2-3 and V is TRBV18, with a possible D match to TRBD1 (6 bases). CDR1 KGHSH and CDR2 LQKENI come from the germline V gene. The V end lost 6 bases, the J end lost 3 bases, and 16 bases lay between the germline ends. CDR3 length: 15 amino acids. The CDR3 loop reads CASSRKTGWTDTQYF. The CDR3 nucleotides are TGTGCCAGCTCCCGGAAGACAGGTTGGACAGATACGCAGTATTTT.

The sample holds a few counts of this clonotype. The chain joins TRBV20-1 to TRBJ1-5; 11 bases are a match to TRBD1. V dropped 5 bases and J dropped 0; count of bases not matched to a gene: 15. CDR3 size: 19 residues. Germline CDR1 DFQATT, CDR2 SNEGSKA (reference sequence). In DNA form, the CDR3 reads TGCAGTGCTCAACCCTCCGGGACAGGGGGAACCTTTAGCAATCAGCCCCAGCATTTT. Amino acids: CSAQPSGTGGTFSNQPQHF.

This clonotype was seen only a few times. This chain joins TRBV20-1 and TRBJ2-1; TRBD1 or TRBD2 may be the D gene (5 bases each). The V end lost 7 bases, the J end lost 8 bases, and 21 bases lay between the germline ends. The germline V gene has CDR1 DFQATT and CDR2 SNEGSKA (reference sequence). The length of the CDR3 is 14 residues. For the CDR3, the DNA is TGCAGTGTCAGGGCTAGCCCCGAAGTGGATGAGCAGTTCTTC. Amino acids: CSVRASPEVDEQFF.

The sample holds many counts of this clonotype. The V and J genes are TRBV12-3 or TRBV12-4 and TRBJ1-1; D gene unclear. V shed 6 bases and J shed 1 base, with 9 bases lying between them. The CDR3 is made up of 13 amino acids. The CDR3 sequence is CASSHPWNTEAFF. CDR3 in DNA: TGTGCCAGCAGCCATCCATGGAACACTGAAGCTTTCTTT.

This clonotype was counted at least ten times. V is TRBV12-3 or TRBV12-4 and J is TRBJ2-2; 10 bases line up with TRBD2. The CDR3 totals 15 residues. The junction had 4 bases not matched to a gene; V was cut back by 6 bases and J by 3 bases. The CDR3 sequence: CASSPGLAHTGELFF. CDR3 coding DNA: TGTGCCAGCAGCCCGGGACTAGCGCACACCGGGGAGCTGTTTTTT.

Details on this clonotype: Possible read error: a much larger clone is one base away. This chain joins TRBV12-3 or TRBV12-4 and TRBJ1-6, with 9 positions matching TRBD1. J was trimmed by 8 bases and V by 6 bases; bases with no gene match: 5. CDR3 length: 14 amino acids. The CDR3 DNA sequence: TGTGCCAGCAGCCCCCGGGACAGGGATTCACCCCTCCACTTT. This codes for CASSPRDRDSPLHF.

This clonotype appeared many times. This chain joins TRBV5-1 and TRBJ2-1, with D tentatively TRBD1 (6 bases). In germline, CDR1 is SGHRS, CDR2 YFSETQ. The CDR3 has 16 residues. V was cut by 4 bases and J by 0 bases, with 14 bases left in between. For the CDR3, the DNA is TGCGCCAGCAGCCTCTCGGGACAAAGCTCCTACAATGAGCAGTTCTTC. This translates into CASSLSGQSSYNEQFF.